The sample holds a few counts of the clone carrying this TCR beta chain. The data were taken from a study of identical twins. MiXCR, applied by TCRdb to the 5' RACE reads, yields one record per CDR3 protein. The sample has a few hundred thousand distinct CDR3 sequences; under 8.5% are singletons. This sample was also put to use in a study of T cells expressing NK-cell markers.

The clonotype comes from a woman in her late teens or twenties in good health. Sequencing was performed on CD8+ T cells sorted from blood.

Here the CDR3 reads CATSLRTSGNEQFF. In DNA form, the CDR3 reads TGTGCCACCAGCCTACGGACTTCGGGGAATGAGCAGTTCTTC. This chain joins TRBV15 and TRBJ2-1; possible D gene TRBD2, 5 bases. This CDR3 has 14 residues. Deletions cut 5 bases from V and 7 bases from J, with 15 bases between. Germline V gene data show CDR1 as LNHNV and CDR2 as YYDKDF (reference sequence).